This is a list of T cell receptor beta chains from one sample in a study of human T cells and chemical hapten exposure. One entry per CDR3 protein, called by TCRdb with MiXCR from the RACE reads. The sample includes approximately 100,000 distinct CDR3 sequences, roughly an eighth of them seen just once. This sample comprised whole blood, obtained in connection with sensitization to the hapten diphenylcyclopropenone (DPC). The receptors were gathered from a woman in her fifties or sixties with alopecia areata. Some clones in this sample may be carry-over from other donors' samples. CDR3s leave out the opening cysteine and the closing phenylalanine or tryptophan. Each record gives: V gene, CDR3 length, clone size, CDR3 protein. Clone size is stated in some rows and not others, as once, few, many or a class when expanded.

TRBV6-5 | 12 | many | ASSYGGVNTEAF
TRBV28 | 10 | few | ASSTYNTEAF
TRBV28 | 13 | NA | ASSLTSGHTDTQY
TRBV12-3/TRBV12-4 | 13 | NA | ASSWGLPDTGELF
TRBV7-6 | 15 | few | ASSPQMDSGGTDTQY
TRBV4-1 | 10 | many | ASSQVSYEQF
TRBV18 | 11 | NA | ASSPGTGNFLH
TRBV12-5 | 14 | NA | ASGPGTFSSYNEQF
TRBV6-5 | 12 | few | ASSKRQITGELF
TRBV11-2 | 13 | many | ASSQGQGATNTIY
TRBV12-3/TRBV12-4 | 11 | many | ASKGPMNTEAF
TRBV6-2/TRBV6-3 | 9 | NA | ASKFLTEAF
TRBV7-9 | 13 | few | ASSLSSGSFNEQF
TRBV4-3 | 11 | few | ASSGDRNQPQH
TRBV7-2 | 12 | NA | ASSLMAGSHEQY
TRBV28 | 14 | few | ASSSAQGARGTEAF
TRBV12-3/TRBV12-4 | 13 | many | ASSLTGSGGGEQY
TRBV4-3 | 11 | NA | ASSQDLINEQY
TRBV28 | 16 | few | ASSSTRFSGMGTDTQY
TRBV6-5 | 16 | NA | ASSYSRPLAGGTYEQY
TRBV28 | 11 | NA | ALRGAQGSGYT
TRBV12-3/TRBV12-4 | 13 | few | ASSLGGDPFAEAF
TRBV6-5 | 13 | few | ASHEGAKKTGELF
TRBV11-2 | 15 | few | ASSLGSSSRGSYEQY
TRBV6-1 | 12 | few | ASSEAAELYGYT
TRBV15 | 11 | NA | ATSRDRGTEAF
TRBV20-1 | 12 | NA | SAREGTPTGELF
TRBV7-9 | 13 | many | ASSLHPGQNYEQY